The rows below give T cell receptor beta chains drawn from one sample of a study of blood T cell repertoires in COVID-19. Sequenced by immunoSEQ multiplex PCR; TCRdb stores in-frame clones only, minus some. The sample has about 130,000 clones; roughly four fifths are singletons. Sequencing used peripheral blood. The receptors were gathered from a man aged 40-50 years with active or convalescent COVID-19. CDR3s include the opening cysteine and the closing phenylalanine or tryptophan. A D gene is named only where the DNA matches it firmly. Some rows mark clone size as missing; the rest say once, few, many or name a class of expanded clone.

abundance,j_gene,d_gene,v_gene,CDR3aa,CDR3nt
NA,TRBJ2-1,NA,TRBV5-6,CASSFNNEQFF,TGTGCCAGCAGCTTTAACAATGAGCAGTTCTTC
NA,TRBJ1-2,NA,TRBV7-8,CASSLGIRDPYGYTF,TGTGCCAGCAGCTTAGGGATCAGGGATCCCTATGGCTACACCTTC
once,TRBJ1-5,NA,TRBV7-9,CASSLSPGRPQPQHF,TGTGCCAGCAGCTTATCCCCAGGGCGCCCTCAGCCCCAGCATTTT
NA,TRBJ1-2,NA,TRBV9,CASSVGTDMNYGYTF,TGTGCCAGCAGCGTAGGTACAGATATGAACTATGGCTACACCTTC
NA,TRBJ2-5,NA,TRBV7-2,CASSLGAETQYF,TGTGCCAGCAGCTTAGGGGCGGAGACCCAGTACTTC
NA,TRBJ2-1,NA,TRBV11-3,CASSPRGDPYNEQFF,TGTGCCAGCAGCCCTCGAGGTGACCCCTACAATGAGCAGTTCTTC
NA,TRBJ2-7,NA,TRBV5-1,CASSDTYEQYF,TGCGCCAGCAGCGACACGTACGAGCAGTACTTC
NA,TRBJ1-2,NA,TRBV6-5,CASSGQYGESGYTF,TGTGCCAGCAGCGGACAGTATGGGGAATCGGGCTACACCTTC
NA,TRBJ2-3,NA,TRBV4-1,CASSHLTRGKVADTQYF,TGCGCCAGCAGCCATTTAACCCGGGGGAAGGTCGCAGATACGCAGTATTTT
NA,TRBJ2-3,TRBD2,TRBV5-1,CASSLGLAGAVDTQYF,TGCGCCAGCAGCTTGGGACTAGCTGGTGCGGTAGATACGCAGTATTTT
NA,TRBJ1-4,NA,TRBV6-6,CASSYSTRVENEKLFF,TGTGCCAGCAGTTACTCGACTAGGGTCGAAAATGAAAAACTGTTTTTT
NA,TRBJ2-5,TRBD2,TRBV7-2,CASSQTAGGQGRETQYF,TGTGCCAGCAGTCAGACAGCGGGGGGGCAGGGGAGAGAGACCCAGTACTTC
NA,TRBJ1-1,TRBD1,TRBV18,CATTSGQPNEEAFF,TGTGCCACAACTTCGGGACAGCCAAATGAGGAAGCTTTCTTT
NA,TRBJ2-2,NA,TRBV10-3,CAISILRQDGELFF,TGTGCCATCAGCATTCTTCGGCAGGACGGGGAGCTGTTTTTT
NA,TRBJ2-3,TRBD2,TRBV18,CASSPVAGGGTTDTQYF,TGTGCCAGCTCACCAGTCGCCGGCGGGGGGACCACAGATACGCAGTATTTT
NA,TRBJ1-5,TRBD1,TRBV6-5,CASSFGTGVNQPQHF,TGTGCCAGCAGTTTTGGGACAGGGGTAAATCAGCCCCAGCATTTT
NA,TRBJ1-5,TRBD1,TRBV2,CASRGTGYSNQPQHF,TGTGCCAGCAGAGGGACAGGTTATAGCAATCAGCCCCAGCATTTT
once,TRBJ2-5,TRBD2,TRBV5-4,CASNPASGGVTQETQYF,TGTGCCAGCAACCCTGCTAGCGGGGGAGTCACCCAAGAGACCCAGTACTTC
NA,TRBJ2-2,TRBD1,TRBV3-1/TRBV3-2,CASSLRQGRDTGELFF,TGTGCCAGCAGCCTAAGACAGGGTCGGGACACCGGGGAGCTGTTTTTT
NA,TRBJ1-2,NA,TRBV12-3/TRBV12-4,CASSPQVNYGYTF,TGTGCCAGCAGTCCACAGGTTAACTATGGCTACACCTTC
NA,TRBJ2-2,TRBD1,TRBV20-1,CSASKDRGTGELFF,TGCAGTGCTAGTAAGGACAGGGGCACCGGGGAGCTGTTTTTT
NA,TRBJ1-1,TRBD1,TRBV5-6,CASSGTTGPNTEAFF,TGTGCCAGCAGCGGCACGACAGGGCCGAACACTGAAGCTTTCTTT
NA,TRBJ1-2,TRBD1,TRBV4-3,CASSQVGQGSNYGYTF,TGCGCCAGCAGCCAAGTTGGACAGGGGAGCAACTATGGCTACACCTTC
NA,TRBJ2-1,TRBD1,TRBV6-5,CASSYSAGTGHNEQFF,TGTGCCAGCAGTTACTCGGCCGGGACAGGCCACAATGAGCAGTTCTTC
NA,TRBJ2-3,TRBD1,TRBV2,CASSQDRVPDTQYF,TGTGCCAGCAGCCAAGACAGGGTTCCAGATACGCAGTATTTT
NA,TRBJ2-1,TRBD1,TRBV6-5,CASNRGQGSNEQFF,TGTGCCAGCAACCGGGGACAGGGGTCCAATGAGCAGTTCTTC
NA,TRBJ2-7,NA,TRBV4-2,CASSQDYRESYEQYF,TGTGCCAGCAGCCAAGATTATCGGGAGTCCTACGAGCAGTACTTC
NA,TRBJ2-7,NA,TRBV9,CASSVGASYEQYF,TGTGCCAGCAGCGTAGGAGCATCCTACGAGCAGTACTTC
NA,TRBJ2-7,TRBD1,TRBV7-3,CASSISGTGYTVDEQYF,TGTGCCAGCAGCATTTCCGGGACAGGCTATACAGTAGACGAGCAGTACTTC
NA,TRBJ1-1,TRBD1,TRBV7-9,CASSWGTGMNTEAFF,TGTGCCAGCAGCTGGGGGACAGGGATGAACACTGAAGCTTTCTTT
NA,TRBJ1-5,NA,TRBV30,CAWSVREREPQHF,TGTGCCTGGAGTGTACGTGAGAGGGAGCCCCAGCATTTT
NA,TRBJ2-5,NA,TRBV7-2,CASSFGDETQYF,TGTGCCAGCAGCTTCGGAGATGAGACCCAGTACTTC
NA,TRBJ2-5,NA,TRBV6-1,CASSEAPYGGARVEETQYF,TGTGCCAGCAGCGAAGCCCCATATGGGGGGGCGAGGGTGGAAGAGACCCAGTACTTC
NA,TRBJ2-2,NA,TRBV12-3/TRBV12-4,CASCRVADGELFF,TGTGCCAGCTGTAGGGTAGCGGACGGGGAGCTGTTTTTT
NA,TRBJ1-1,NA,TRBV4-1,CASTREQLGNTEAFF,TGCGCCAGTACACGCGAACAGTTGGGGAACACTGAAGCTTTCTTT
few,TRBJ1-6,NA,TRBV7-2,CASSLSSTSENSPLHF,TGTGCCAGCAGCCTTTCCTCTACGTCCGAAAATTCACCCCTCCACTTT
NA,TRBJ1-2,NA,TRBV5-6,CASSLVSGGTYYGYTF,TGTGCCAGCAGCTTGGTGTCGGGAGGGACCTACTATGGCTACACCTTC
once,TRBJ1-3,NA,TRBV6-5,CASSYDPGNTIYF,TGTGCCAGCAGTTACGATCCCGGGAACACCATATATTTT
NA,TRBJ2-1,TRBD2,TRBV7-2,CASSRTSGGYNEQFF,TGTGCCAGCAGCCGGACTAGCGGGGGGTACAATGAGCAGTTCTTC
NA,TRBJ2-7,NA,TRBV11-1,CASSGRGGYEQYF,TGTGCCAGCAGTGGGAGGGGGGGCTACGAGCAGTACTTC
NA,TRBJ2-7,TRBD1,TRBV7-2,CASSARDRYEQYF,TGTGCCAGCAGCGCACGGGACAGGTACGAGCAGTACTTC
NA,TRBJ1-1,TRBD1,TRBV4-3,CASSPKGGTPDTEAFF,TGCGCCAGCAGCCCCAAAGGGGGCACCCCGGACACTGAAGCTTTCTTT
once,TRBJ1-3,NA,TRBV15,CATSRSFSGNTIYF,TGTGCCACCAGCAGGTCCTTCTCTGGAAACACCATATATTTT
NA,TRBJ1-1,TRBD1,TRBV6-5,CASKRTGTMNTEAFF,TGTGCCAGTAAACGGACAGGTACTATGAACACTGAAGCTTTCTTT
few,TRBJ1-6,NA,TRBV5-6,CASRQGGSPLHF,TGTGCCAGCAGGCAGGGTGGATCACCCCTCCACTTT
NA,TRBJ2-5,NA,TRBV9,CASSIGQPLETQYF,TGTGCCAGCAGCATTGGACAGCCTTTAGAGACCCAGTACTTC
NA,TRBJ2-7,TRBD1,TRBV6-2/TRBV6-3,CASSFETGRHEQYF,TGTGCCAGCAGCTTCGAGACAGGGCGGCACGAGCAGTACTTC
NA,TRBJ2-1,TRBD2,TRBV6-5,CASTVTSGAANEQFF,TGTGCCAGCACTGTGACTAGCGGGGCCGCCAATGAGCAGTTCTTC
NA,TRBJ1-2,NA,TRBV6-5,CASINFGGGGYTF,TGTGCCAGCATCAACTTCGGGGGAGGTGGCTACACCTTC